The sequence of this T cell receptor (beta chain) was determined in a study of blood T cell repertoires in COVID-19. In the study overall: Samples of COVID-19 (acute and convalescent) were obtained from the United States, Italy and Spain.

Followed over time, Seattle patients had been enrolled while infection was active. V was trimmed by 6 bases and J by 5 bases, leaving 13 bases between them. There are 13 residues in the CDR3. Germline CDR1 and CDR2: SEHNR and FQNEAQ (reference sequence). How the authors handled the data: Using reference gene primer amplification, nucleated cell counts were estimated. Produced via immunoSEQ multiplex PCR; TCRdb's table is partial and in-frame only. The V and J calls and clone size were taken over from that table, and D and trimming were inferred from the DNA. The sample lists about 92,000 clones; around nine tenths were seen once.

The material sequenced was peripheral blood. The chain has TRBV7-9 and TRBJ1-2; the D gene is possibly TRBD1 (5 bases). This sequence was found in an older woman with COVID-19, enrolled during active disease. The CDR3 sequence: CASSSGSPYGYTF. The CDR3 nucleotides read TGTGCCAGCAGTTCAGGGTCGCCTTATGGCTACACCTTC.